The 24 T cell receptor beta chains presented below share a single source sample, sequenced in a study of cytomegalovirus exposure and HLA in healthy donors. Some clones are missing from TCRdb's copy, which holds only in-frame ones; the method was immunoSEQ multiplex PCR. The data contain approximately 71,000 clones, approximately 94% of them singletons. The sequenced sample was PBMCs. These receptors originate from a woman aged 18-29 years in good health and CMV-seronegative.

The chain employs TRBV10-3 and TRBJ2-1, with 10 bases matching TRBD1. The CDR3 is 14 amino acids. The germline V gene has CDR1 ENHRY and CDR2 SYGVKD. V gave up 4 bases and J gave up 5 bases; unmatched junction bases: 2. The CDR3, as DNA: TGTGCCATCAGTGGGACAGGGGGGGACAATGAGCAGTTCTTC. It codes for CAISGTGGDNEQFF.

CDR3 sequence reads: CASRRLAGGPNEQFF. CDR3 coding DNA: TGTGCCAGCAGACGACTAGCGGGGGGGCCGAATGAGCAGTTCTTC. This chain connects TRBV6-4 to TRBJ2-1; 14 bases align to TRBD2. With 6 bases clipped from V and 7 bases from J, the junction kept 5 bases outside the gene matches. The CDR3 extends over 15 amino acids. The germline V gene has CDR1 MRHNA and CDR2 SNTAGT.

This clone is termed medium-sized. This sequence joins TRBV6-1 and TRBJ2-7, with 7 positions matching TRBD2. This CDR3 contains 15 residues. Germline assignment: CDR1 MNHNS and CDR2 SASEGT. V gave up 1 base and J gave up 0 bases; unmatched junction bases: 3. As DNA, the CDR3 is TGTGCCAGCAGTGAAGAATCGGGGGGCTCCTACGAGCAGTACTTC. As protein: CASSEESGGSYEQYF.

The chain is built from TRBV6-1 and TRBJ1-5; D unclear. Germline loops: CDR1 MNHNS, CDR2 SASEGT. V was clipped by 1 base and J by 4 bases, with 5 bases between them. The CDR3 loop spans 13 amino acids. The CDR3 region is CASSEGANQPQHF. The CDR3 DNA reads as TGTGCCAGCAGTGAAGGTGCGAATCAGCCCCAGCATTTT.

V usage is TRBV5-6 and J usage is TRBJ1-5; 7 bases fit TRBD1. J lost 6 bases, V lost 0 bases, and 9 bases had no gene match. The CDR3 contains 16 residues. Germline V gene data show CDR1 as SGHDT and CDR2 as YYEEEE. This CDR3 is CASSLGGQADFQPQHF. In DNA, the CDR3 is TGTGCCAGCAGCTTGGGAGGACAGGCTGATTTTCAGCCCCAGCATTTT.

The V call is TRBV5-4, the J call TRBJ2-3; tentative D call: TRBD2 (5 bases). Trimming pared 0 bases from V and 5 bases from J, leaving 16 bases between. The V gene's germline CDR1 is SGHNT and CDR2 YYREEE (reference sequence). CDR3 length equals 16 residues. CDR3 sequence (DNA): TGTGCCAGCAGCTTGGGGCCGAGGGCGGAAGTAGATACGCAGTATTTT. Protein sequence: CASSLGPRAEVDTQYF.

The V call is TRBV19, the J call TRBJ1-5; tentative D call: TRBD1 (6 bases). The CDR3 runs 16 residues. Trimming took 1 base from V and 5 from J, leaving 15 bases between them. Per germline, CDR1 LNHDA and CDR2 SQIVND (reference sequence). DNA of the CDR3: TGTGCCAGTAGTATAGGGGGCAACAGGGTGGATCAGCCCCAGCATTTT. It is translated as CASSIGGNRVDQPQHF.

The chain links TRBV4-3 to TRBJ2-7, with 9 nucleotides matching TRBD1. This CDR3 has 15 amino acids. CDR1 LGHNA and CDR2 YSLEER come from the germline V gene. J was trimmed by 2 bases and V by 3 bases; bases with no gene match: 5. The CDR3 protein is CASSQGQGFTYEQYF. CDR3 nucleotide sequence: TGCGCCAGCAGCCAGGGACAGGGCTTTACCTACGAGCAGTACTTC.

The V and J genes are TRBV10-1 and TRBJ2-7, with D hard to call. The V gene lost 2 bases and the J gene lost 3 bases, with 8 bases spanning the gap. This CDR3 is built from 13 residues. Germline values: CDR1 WNHNN, CDR2 SYGVQD (reference sequence). DNA of the CDR3: TGCGCCAGCAGTGAGGGGCCGATCTACGAGCAGTACTTC. Amino acid sequence: CASSEGPIYEQYF.

This chain uses TRBV9 with TRBJ2-6; 9 bases are a match to TRBD1. J gave up 1 base and V 2 bases, and 1 base lay outside the gene matches. The CDR3 has 16 amino acids. Germline assignment: CDR1 SGDLS and CDR2 YYNGEE. CDR3 nucleotide sequence: TGTGCCAGCAGCGTGGGACAGGGATCTGGGGCCAACGTCCTGACTTTC. Translating it yields CASSVGQGSGANVLTF.

The CDR3 DNA sequence: TGTGCCAGCAGTTACGAACAGGGGTGCAATCAGCCCCAGCATTTT. Translating gives CASSYEQGCNQPQHF. The chain couples TRBV6-7 to TRBJ1-5, with 7 positions matching TRBD1. TRBV6-7 is reported as an ORF; its role is uncertain. The J segment lost 2 bases and the V segment lost 2 bases, leaving 3 bases of the junction unmatched. The CDR3 extends over 15 amino acids.

The count of this clone is one. This chain links TRBV2 with TRBJ2-1; a possible D gene is TRBD2 (7 bases). The CDR3 covers 11 residues. CDR1 and CDR2 (germline): SNHLY, FYNNEI. The V gene lost 10 bases and the J gene lost 6 bases, with 10 bases spanning the gap. CDR3 protein: CAIGGGNEQFF. The CDR3 coding sequence is TGTGCCATAGGGGGGGGCAATGAGCAGTTCTTC.

This clone was observed once. In nucleotides, the CDR3 is TGTGCCAGCAGCCCAGGAGGGGAAGAGACCCAGTACTTC. It specifies CASSPGGEETQYF. The rearrangement uses TRBV11-2 and TRBJ2-5, with D possibly being TRBD2 (6 bases). The germline V and J ends were trimmed by 5 bases and 3 bases, with 10 bases remaining between them. CDR1 is SGHAT and CDR2 is FQNNGV in the germline V gene. This CDR3 region has 13 residues.

The V gene is TRBV20-1, the J gene TRBJ2-3; D is unclear. Germline V gene data show CDR1 as DFQATT and CDR2 as SNEGSKA (reference sequence). CDR3 size: 11 residues. Trimming cost V 6 bases and J 4 bases, with 8 bases left between them. CDR3 loop: CSALGPDTQYF. CDR3 DNA sequence: TGCAGTGCCCTGGGCCCAGATACGCAGTATTTT.

The chain carries TRBV7-2 and TRBJ2-5; no reliable D call. Germline V gene sequence: CDR1 SGHTA, CDR2 FQGNSA. The germline V and J ends were trimmed by 1 base and 2 bases, with 17 bases remaining between them. The CDR3 extends over 17 amino acids. CDR3 nucleotides: TGTGCCAGCAGCTTAGGCATCCTAAAAGTCACTCAAGAGACCCAGTACTTC. It specifies CASSLGILKVTQETQYF.

The CDR3 DNA reads as TGCAGCGCCCCAGTCGGGTTTTTCAATGAGCAGTTCTTC. This encodes CSAPVGFFNEQFF. V usage is TRBV29-1 and J usage is TRBJ2-1, with no clear D. In germline, CDR1 is SQVTM, CDR2 ANQGSEA. The V gene lost 7 bases and the J gene lost 6 bases, with 16 bases spanning the gap. The length of the CDR3 is 13 residues.

This clone has just one count. The chain combines TRBV7-9 with TRBJ2-5; tentative D call: TRBD2 (7 bases). CDR1 SEHNR and CDR2 FQNEAQ come from the germline V gene (reference sequence). This CDR3 is built from 16 residues. Trimming cost V 5 bases and J 4 bases, with 20 bases left between them. This chain's CDR3 is CASSPDRGARGETQYF. DNA for the CDR3: TGTGCCAGCAGCCCGGATCGGGGGGCCAGAGGAGAGACCCAGTACTTC.

CDR3 in DNA: TGCGCCAGCAGCCAGAGACAGGGGGCCTACGAGCAGTACTTC. It translates to CASSQRQGAYEQYF. The V gene is TRBV4-1, the J gene TRBJ2-7; 9 bases match TRBD1. V lost 3 bases, J lost 2 bases, and 2 bases stayed unmatched. Germline V lookup: CDR1 MGHRA, CDR2 YSYEKL. CDR3 length equals 14 residues.

The chain combines TRBV7-3 with TRBJ2-2, with D possibly matching TRBD2 (5 bases). The CDR3 length is 17 residues. CDR1 is SGHTA and CDR2 is FQGTGA in the germline V gene. V lost 5 bases and J lost 0, with 16 bases in between. CDR3 sequence: CASSPLSGRTNTGELFF. DNA of the CDR3: TGTGCCAGCAGCCCCCTCAGCGGTCGAACGAACACCGGGGAGCTGTTTTTT.

The rearrangement uses TRBV9 and TRBJ1-1; 8 positions match TRBD1. Germline-derived CDR1 and CDR2 are SGDLS and YYNGEE. The junction had 15 bases not matched to a gene; V was cut back by 0 bases and J by 5 bases. The CDR3 has 18 residues. For the CDR3, the DNA is TGTGCCAGCAGCGTAGAACCACCTGCAGGGGGCGCGAGGACTGAAGCTTTCTTT. It encodes CASSVEPPAGGARTEAFF.

The V call is TRBV29-1, the J call TRBJ2-1; D is possibly TRBD2 (5 bases). Germline lookup yields CDR1 SQVTM and CDR2 ANQGSEA. The V end was cut by 8 bases, the J end by 0 bases, with 11 bases between. The CDR3 length is 13 residues. CDR3 DNA: TGCAGCTGGGAGACGGCCTCCTACAATGAGCAGTTCTTC. Protein: CSWETASYNEQFF.

CDR3 loop: CASSPVDGGGELFF. CDR3 nucleotides: TGTGCCAGCAGCCCTGTTGATGGAGGCGGGGAGCTGTTTTTT. The rearrangement uses TRBV7-9 and TRBJ2-2, with D tentatively TRBD2 (5 bases). Germline values: CDR1 SEHNR, CDR2 FQNEAQ (reference sequence). The CDR3 totals 14 residues. The V gene lost 5 bases and the J gene lost 7 bases, with 14 bases spanning the gap.

On this clone: Germline is not matched at one junction end, which may reflect a read error. This chain connects TRBV7-9 to TRBJ1-3, with TRBD1 identical over 10 bases. The germline V gene has CDR1 SEHNR and CDR2 FQNEAQ (reference sequence). The CDR3 spans 16 residues. DNA for the CDR3: TGTGCCAGCAGCCAAAGCCTATTAACCGGGACAGGGGCGGAACATTTT. Protein product: CASSQSLLTGTGAEHF.

This clone appeared a single time. V gene TRBV5-4 combines with J gene TRBJ2-7; 9 bases line up with TRBD1. The V gene's germline CDR1 is SGHNT and CDR2 YYREEE (reference sequence). There are 15 residues in the CDR3. Losses at the gene ends were 1 base for V and 2 bases for J; bases not matched to a gene: 4. DNA of the CDR3: TGTGCCAGCAGCTTGCGGGGACAGGGCCCCTACGAGCAGTACTTC. Translation: CASSLRGQGPYEQYF. The full variable domain, in which reference TRBV5-4 and TRBJ2-7 provide the parts outside the CDR3, is ETGVTQSPTHLIKTRGQQVTLRCSSQSGHNTVSWYQQALGQGPQFIFQYYREEENGRGNFPPRFSGLQFPNYSSELNVNALELDDSALYLCASSLRGQGPYEQYFGPGTRLTVT.